The rows below give T cell receptor beta chains drawn from one sample of a study of cytomegalovirus exposure and HLA in healthy donors. Measured with immunoSEQ multiplex PCR; TCRdb has only the in-frame clones, and not every one. The table has roughly 150,000 clones, about 88% seen once. The sequencing sample was made of PBMCs. The receptors were sampled from a woman under 30 in good health and CMV-seronegative. Both conserved end residues are part of each CDR3. The D gene is left open where the match is weak. Not every row has a clone size; where given, it reads once, few, many or a size class.

abundance	v_gene	j_gene	d_gene	CDR3nt	CDR3aa
-	TRBV28	TRBJ2-7	TRBD2	TGTGCCAGCAGTATAGCGGGAGGGGGCTACGAGCAGTACTTC	CASSIAGGGYEQYF
-	TRBV28	TRBJ2-2	TRBD2	TGTGCCAGCAGTTCAGGAGCGGGGGGGCGTAACGGGGAGCTGTTTTTT	CASSSGAGGRNGELFF
-	TRBV28	TRBJ2-2	TRBD2	TGTGCCAGCAGTTACATAGCGGGGGGGCCCGGGGAGCTGTTTTTT	CASSYIAGGPGELFF
-	TRBV10-3	TRBJ2-2	TRBD1	TGTGCCACCAACACAGGGGGGAGGAACACCGGGGAGCTGTTTTTT	CATNTGGRNTGELFF
-	TRBV5-1	TRBJ2-5	-	TGCGCCAGCAGCCATAAGACGGGGGGCCGGAGGTACGAGACCCAGTACTTC	CASSHKTGGRRYETQYF
once	TRBV30	TRBJ2-7	-	TGTGCCTGGAGTCCTAGGGGATACGAGCAGTACTTC	CAWSPRGYEQYF
-	TRBV18	TRBJ1-1	TRBD1	TGTGCCAGCTCACCTAGCCCAGGGGGGCCGACTGAAGCTTTCTTT	CASSPSPGGPTEAFF
-	TRBV9	TRBJ2-2	-	TGTGCCAGCAGCGCCCTAGAGAACACCGGGGAGCTGTTTTTT	CASSALENTGELFF
-	TRBV9	TRBJ2-1	-	TGTGCCAGCAGCCTAAGCTCCTACAATGAGCAGTTCTTC	CASSLSSYNEQFF
-	TRBV5-1	TRBJ2-5	TRBD2	TGCGCCAGCAGCTCAACCCCGACTAGCGGGGGGGAGACCCAGTACTTC	CASSSTPTSGGETQYF
-	TRBV11-2	TRBJ1-1	-	TGTGCCAGCAGTTATACAGGGAATGAAGCTTTCTTT	CASSYTGNEAFF
-	TRBV5-1	TRBJ2-5	-	TGCGCCAGCAGCCGGGGAGGCTACGGGGAGACCCAGTACTTC	CASSRGGYGETQYF
-	TRBV4-1	TRBJ2-5	-	TGCGCCAGCAGCCAAGACGGTTCGAAGCGAGAGACCCAGTACTTC	CASSQDGSKRETQYF
-	TRBV18	TRBJ2-7	TRBD2	TGTGCCAGCTCACCACGGGGGGGTTTTTACGAGCAGTACTTC	CASSPRGGFYEQYF
-	TRBV11-2	TRBJ2-7	TRBD1	TGTGCCACCGGACAGGCATTTAACGAGCAGTACTTC	CATGQAFNEQYF
-	TRBV10-2	TRBJ2-1	TRBD2	TGCGCCAGCAAGGGACTAGCTGGCAATGAGCAGTTCTTC	CASKGLAGNEQFF
-	TRBV7-8	TRBJ2-7	-	TGTGCCAGCAGCTATAGACTTGTCTACGAGCAGTACTTC	CASSYRLVYEQYF
-	TRBV4-2	TRBJ1-3	-	TGTGCCAGCAGCCAAGATACCGGGGCTGGAAACACCATATATTTT	CASSQDTGAGNTIYF
once	TRBV7-2	TRBJ2-5	-	TGTGCCAGCAGCTTAGATCCCTCCTACCAAGAGACCCAGTACTTC	CASSLDPSYQETQYF
-	TRBV25-1	TRBJ2-1	TRBD1	TGTGCCAGCAGTGAAAGCGGCAGGGGGCGAGATGAGCAGTTCTTC	CASSESGRGRDEQFF
-	TRBV18	TRBJ1-4	-	TGTGCCAGCTCCCCCGGGCCGGCGGGTGAAAAACTGTTTTTT	CASSPGPAGEKLFF
-	TRBV2	TRBJ2-3	TRBD1	TGTGCCAGCAGTACGACAGGGTGGACAGATACGCAGTATTTT	CASSTTGWTDTQYF
-	TRBV19	TRBJ2-5	TRBD2	TGTGCCAGTAGCCCCCGTGGGGGGGTCATCGTCCAAGAGACCCAGTACTTC	CASSPRGGVIVQETQYF
-	TRBV5-6	TRBJ2-7	-	TGTGCCAGCAGCTTTTTGGCCCACGAGCAGTACTTC	CASSFLAHEQYF
-	TRBV7-9	TRBJ2-1	-	TGTGCCAGCAGGCGAGGTAGCTCCTACAATGAGCAGTTCTTC	CASRRGSSYNEQFF
-	TRBV9	TRBJ1-3	-	TGTGCCAGCAGCGTAGGGGCAGGGGCAAACTCTGGAAACACCATATATTTT	CASSVGAGANSGNTIYF
-	TRBV5-5	TRBJ1-4	-	TGTGCCAGCAGCTTGCAACAGGGAAGTGAAAAACTGTTTTTT	CASSLQQGSEKLFF
-	TRBV6-1	TRBJ2-5	TRBD1	TGTGCCAGCAGTGTGGGACAGGGGGCTAAAGAGACCCAGTACTTC	CASSVGQGAKETQYF
few	TRBV6-6	TRBJ2-7	TRBD1	TGTGCCAGCAGTTACTCGACAGGGGGCTACGAGCAGTACTTC	CASSYSTGGYEQYF
-	TRBV11-3	TRBJ2-3	-	TGTGCCAGCAGCCAAGCCCTGGATACGCAGTATTTT	CASSQALDTQYF
-	TRBV28	TRBJ1-2	TRBD1	TGTGCCAGCACCATCCAGGGGGCGCGGGATGGCTACACCTTC	CASTIQGARDGYTF